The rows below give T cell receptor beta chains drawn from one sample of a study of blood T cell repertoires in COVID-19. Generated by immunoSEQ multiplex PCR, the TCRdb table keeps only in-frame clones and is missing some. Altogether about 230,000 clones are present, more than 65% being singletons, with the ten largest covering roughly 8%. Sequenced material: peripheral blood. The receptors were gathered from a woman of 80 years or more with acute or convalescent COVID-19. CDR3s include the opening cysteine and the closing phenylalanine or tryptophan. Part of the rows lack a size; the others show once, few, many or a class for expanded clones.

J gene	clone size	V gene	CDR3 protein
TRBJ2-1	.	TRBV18	CAGPGQFYNEQFF
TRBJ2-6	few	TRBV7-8	CASSSDRAGANVLTF
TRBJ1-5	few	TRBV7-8	CASSQNRGNQPQHF
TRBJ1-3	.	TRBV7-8	CASSVLQGSGNTIYF
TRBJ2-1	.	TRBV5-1	CASSLAVAGESKQFF
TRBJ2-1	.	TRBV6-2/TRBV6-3	CASSTAGSSYNEQFF
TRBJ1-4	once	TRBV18	CASSQPVGSEKLFF
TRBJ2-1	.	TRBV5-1	CASSPRTSGNNEQFF
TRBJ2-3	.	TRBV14	CASSVAGSDTDTQYF
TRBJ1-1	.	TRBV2	CASRDSTEVTEAFF
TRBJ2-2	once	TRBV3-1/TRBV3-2	CASSQARGLAGSARINTGELFF
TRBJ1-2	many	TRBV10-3	CAISLGDTNYGYTF
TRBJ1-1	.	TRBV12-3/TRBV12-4	CASSPGPYTEAFF
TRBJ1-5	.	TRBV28	CASSASGLSNQPQHF
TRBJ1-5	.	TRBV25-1	CASSDAGIDNQPQHF
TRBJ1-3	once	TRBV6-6	CASSRTGDQNTIYF
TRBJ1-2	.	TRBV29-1	CSVAGGRLGGYTF
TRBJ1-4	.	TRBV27	CASSPDRGASEKLFF
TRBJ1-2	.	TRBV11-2	CASSFHIAGPLYGYTF
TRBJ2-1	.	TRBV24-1	CATSDPTRDSGGNEQFF
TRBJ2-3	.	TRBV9	CASSVEGAAHTDTQYF
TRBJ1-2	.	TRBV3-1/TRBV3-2	CASSQESWDTSGYGYTF
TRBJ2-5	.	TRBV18	CASSPPGRDRGTQYF
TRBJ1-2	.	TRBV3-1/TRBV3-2	CASSPITQGRYTF
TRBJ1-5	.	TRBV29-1	CSVRGGSNQPQHF
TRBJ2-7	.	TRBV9	CASSSRAASYEQYF
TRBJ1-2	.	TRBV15	CATSRPHPFPGEAQSGYTF
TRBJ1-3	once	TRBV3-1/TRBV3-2	CASSLGSSGNTIYF
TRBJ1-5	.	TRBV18	CASSPQSSSNQPQHF
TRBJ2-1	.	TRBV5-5	CASSLVGRGYNEQFF
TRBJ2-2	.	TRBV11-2	CASSLIGGAGTGELFF
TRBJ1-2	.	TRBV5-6	CASSLFFEVANYGYTF
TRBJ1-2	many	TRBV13	CASSLRGTGGDYGYTF
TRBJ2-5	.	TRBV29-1	CSVGRQGAQTQYF
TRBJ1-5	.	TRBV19	CASKEGRVKQPQHF
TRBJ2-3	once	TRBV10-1	CASRGTGVDLDLSTDTQYF
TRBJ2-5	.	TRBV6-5	CASTGTAGGTQYF